These 13 T cell receptor beta chains originate from one sample sequenced in a study of vaccination and CD4 T cells after COVID-19 (dated by TCRdb to the early 2020s). Their antigens remain unidentified. In the paper's terms, the treatment or condition label means: roughly nine-day PBMC culture with coronavirus spike peptide pools or control peptides (ViraFEST assay). Library prep was done by PCR. TCRdb records Illumina iSeq 100 as the sequencer. TCR sequencing of DNA from cultured CD4+ T cells used the Oncomine TCR Beta short-read assay at the Johns Hopkins FTIC core. Using fastp trimming at Q25 and MiXCR clonotype assembly, TCRdb reanalyzed the public sequencing data and kept in-frame beta chains. For every CDR3 protein sequence, its rows merge into one entry that carries the most common genes and DNA. Within this sample are 15,000 to 20,000 distinct CDR3 sequences, with less than 30% of them counted one time only. The ten largest clonotypes hold approximately 19% of the sample.

Material for sequencing was cultured CD4+ T cells from blood. These receptors all come from a human donor with COVID-19.

The chain couples TRBV19 to TRBJ2-7; tentatively, D is TRBD2 (6 bases). The CDR3 length is 13 residues. Germline assignment: CDR1 LNHDA and CDR2 SQIVND (reference sequence). The ends were cut back, 5 bases at V and 7 bases at J, with 15 bases in the middle. CDR3 protein: CASSRMGGEEQYF. The CDR3 DNA sequence: TGTGCCAGTAGTCGGATGGGGGGAGAGGAGCAGTACTTC.

The chain combines TRBV6-1 with TRBJ1-3; D gene ambiguous. The CDR3 has 15 residues. Germline values: CDR1 MNHNS, CDR2 SASEGT. V was cut by 7 bases and J by 0 bases, with 13 bases left in between. CDR3 loop: CASTASGSSGNTIYF. The DNA for the CDR3 is TGTGCCAGCACCGCCTCGGGCAGCTCTGGAAACACCATATATTTT.

This clonotype appeared a few times. This chain joins TRBV6-5 and TRBJ1-2; the D is unclear. This CDR3 spans 16 amino acids. The V gene's germline CDR1 is MNHEY and CDR2 SVGAGI. V was shortened by 1 base and J by 1 base, with 13 bases between the two germline ends. CDR3 sequence: CASSYWPPTSNYGYTF. The CDR3, as DNA: TGTGCCAGCAGTTACTGGCCCCCCACGAGTAACTATGGCTACACCTTC.

The rearrangement uses TRBV7-9 and TRBJ1-3; no definite D call. Germline loops: CDR1 SEHNR, CDR2 FQNEAQ (reference sequence). V was cut by 7 bases and J by 1 base, with 20 bases left in between. The CDR3 totals 17 residues. The CDR3 region is CASIPPYSGRSGNTIYF. Here the CDR3 DNA reads TGTGCCAGCATCCCCCCGTACAGTGGTCGGTCTGGAAACACCATATATTTT.

Comments on this clonotype: Its ends do not fully match the called genes, so a read error is possible. The rearrangement links TRBV24-1 to TRBJ1-1, with D unclear. The CDR3 has 15 amino acids. Germline values: CDR1 KGHDR, CDR2 SFDVKD. The CDR3: CATNDLKVVDTEAFF. The CDR3 nucleotides are TGTGCCACCAATGATTTGAAGGTGGTGGACACTGAAGCTTTCTTT.

The chain couples TRBV20-1 to TRBJ1-1; D not resolved. V lost 0 bases and J lost 5, with 4 bases in between. This CDR3 contains 11 residues. From germline, CDR1 is DFQATT and CDR2 SNEGSKA (reference sequence). CDR3: CSAREGTEAFF. CDR3 DNA sequence: TGCAGTGCTAGAGAGGGGACTGAAGCTTTCTTT.

The chain is built from TRBV6-1 and TRBJ2-5; possibly TRBD1 for D (6 bases). Trimming took off 4 bases at V and 5 bases at J, with 17 bases between the two ends. CDR1 and CDR2 from the germline V gene are MNHNS and SASEGT. CDR3 size: 15 residues. CDR3 in amino acids: CASSVDRLPGETQYF. The CDR3 DNA follows: TGTGCCAGCAGTGTAGACAGGCTTCCCGGGGAGACCCAGTACTTC.

By share, this clonotype ranks as medium-sized. The chain has TRBV11-1 and TRBJ2-2, with D perhaps TRBD1 or TRBD2 (5 bases each). The CDR3 has 17 residues. Germline lookup yields CDR1 SGHAT and CDR2 FQDESV (reference sequence). V was clipped by 5 bases and J by 0 bases, with 16 bases between them. This chain's CDR3 is CASSPGAGKPNTGELFF. The CDR3 DNA is TGTGCCAGCAGCCCCGGGGCAGGGAAACCGAACACCGGGGAGCTGTTTTTT. Full variable domain (remainder filled in from reference TRBV11-1 and TRBJ2-2): EAEVAQSPRYKITEKSQAVAFWCDPISGHATLYWYRQILGQGPELLVQFQDESVVDDSQLPKDRFSAERLKGVDSTLKIQPAELGDSAMYLCASSPGAGKPNTGELFFGEGSRLTVL.

In this sample, this clonotype is medium-sized (0.01 to 0.1%). V is TRBV6-1 and J is TRBJ1-6; D not resolved. The germline gives CDR1 MNHNS, CDR2 SASEGT. The germline V and J ends were trimmed by 6 bases and 0 bases, with 15 bases remaining between them. The CDR3 length is 17 residues. CDR3: CASRTGSGSSYNSPLHF. For the CDR3, the DNA is TGTGCCAGCAGGACGGGGAGTGGAAGCTCCTATAATTCACCCCTCCACTTT.

The rearrangement joins TRBV10-1 to TRBJ2-1, with 12 bases aligning to TRBD2. The V gene end was trimmed by 4 bases and the J gene end by 8 bases; junction bases not matched to a gene: 12. From germline, CDR1 is WNHNN and CDR2 SYGVQD (reference sequence). The CDR3 has 17 residues. As DNA, the CDR3 is TGCGCCAGCAGTGCCGCCGGACTAGCGGGGCTACTAGATGAGCAGTTCTTC. The encoded protein is CASSAAGLAGLLDEQFF.

The gene calls are TRBV12-3 or TRBV12-4 and TRBJ1-2; a possible D gene is TRBD1 (5 bases). V lost 6 bases and J lost 7, with 9 bases in between. There are 11 residues in the CDR3. The CDR3: CASSGRGGYTF. The CDR3 DNA sequence: TGTGCCAGCAGCGGGAGGGGTGGCTACACCTTC.

CDR3 region: CASSLALTGRETQYF. DNA for the CDR3: TGTGCCAGCAGCTTAGCGTTGACAGGGCGAGAGACCCAGTACTTC. The J gene is TRBJ2-5, the V gene TRBV7-9; 7 positions agree with TRBD1. CDR1 is SEHNR, CDR2 FQNEAQ, per germline (reference sequence). Unmatched junction bases numbered 5, after V lost 0 bases and J lost 4 bases. This CDR3 spans 15 amino acids.

This clonotype was counted between two and nine times. V is TRBV12-3 or TRBV12-4 and J is TRBJ1-2; 7 nucleotides match TRBD1. V dropped 4 bases and J dropped 4; count of bases not matched to a gene: 9. This CDR3 is 15 amino acids long. The CDR3 region has the DNA TGTGCCAGCAGTTCCACAGGGGCGGGGTCCTATGGCTACACCTTC. Amino acids: CASSSTGAGSYGYTF.